These 28 T cell receptor beta chains were all obtained from the same sample, sequenced in a study of tumor-infiltrating lymphocytes in localized non-small cell lung cancer. Profiling relied on immunoSEQ multiplex PCR, and the TCRdb table lists in-frame clones only, not all of them. In the table there are 11,000 to 15,000 clones, roughly 81% of which are singletons. Sequences were obtained from lung tumor tissue. Receptors originate from a human donor with non-small cell lung cancer.

The J gene is TRBJ2-5, the V gene TRBV29-1; no definite D call. CDR3 length: 13 residues. The V gene's germline CDR1 is SQVTM and CDR2 ANQGSEA. V lost 1 base, J lost 5 bases, and 11 bases lay in between. CDR3 nucleotides: TGCAGCGTTGAAGCGAGGCTACGGGAGACCCAGTACTTC. This translates into CSVEARLRETQYF.

This sequence joins TRBV11-3 and TRBJ1-2; perhaps TRBD1 as D (5 bases). The V gene's germline CDR1 is SGHNT and CDR2 YENEEA. This CDR3 is built from 15 residues. V was cut by 5 bases and J by 4 bases, with 17 bases left in between. The CDR3 region has the DNA TGTGCCAGCAGCCCTCCCGGGACGGCCCTCTATGGCTACACCTTC. It codes for CASSPPGTALYGYTF.

This chain joins TRBV7-2 and TRBJ2-5, with 9 nucleotides matching TRBD2. The CDR3 sequence is 15 residues long. The V gene end was trimmed by 5 bases and the J gene end by 5 bases; junction bases not matched to a gene: 9. CDR1 and CDR2 from the germline V gene are SGHTA and FQGNSA. The CDR3 bases are TGTGCCAGCAGCAAGATAGCGGGAGTTGGTGAGACCCAGTACTTC. Protein sequence: CASSKIAGVGETQYF.

The chain has TRBV7-6 and TRBJ1-1, with D possibly being TRBD1 (5 bases). CDR1 is SGHVS and CDR2 is FNYEAQ in the germline V gene. Deletions cut 3 bases from V and 0 bases from J, with 11 bases between. The CDR3 is 15 residues long. The CDR3 nucleotides are TGTGCCAGCAGCTTCGGGGCGGATATGAACACTGAAGCTTTCTTT. Protein: CASSFGADMNTEAFF.

The chain employs TRBV29-1 and TRBJ2-1; D is uncertain. The germline gives CDR1 SQVTM, CDR2 ANQGSEA. V lost 2 bases to trimming and J lost 8 bases, with 10 bases between them. The length of the CDR3 is 12 residues. The CDR3 spells CSVEKVFDEQFF. CDR3 DNA sequence: TGCAGCGTTGAAAAAGTTTTCGATGAGCAGTTCTTC.

This sequence joins TRBV5-1 and TRBJ2-7; 7 bases match TRBD2. Germline loops: CDR1 SGHRS, CDR2 YFSETQ. The CDR3 loop spans 15 amino acids. Trimming cost V 0 bases and J 3 bases; bases outside gene matches: 6. This CDR3 reads CASSLVGGSNYEQYF. DNA for the CDR3: TGCGCCAGCAGCTTGGTCGGCGGGAGTAACTACGAGCAGTACTTC.

The V and J genes are TRBV4-1 and TRBJ1-4; 7 nucleotides line up with TRBD1. The CDR3 totals 16 residues. J gave up 5 bases and V 1 base, and 7 bases lay outside the gene matches. Germline CDR1 and CDR2: MGHRA and YSYEKL. In nucleotides, the CDR3 is TGCGCCAGCAGCCAAGCCCCGGGACAGCAGAATGAAAAACTGTTTTTT. The encoded protein is CASSQAPGQQNEKLFF.

This clone was picked up a small number of times. The chain recombines TRBV5-1 with TRBJ1-1, with a tentative D call TRBD1 (5 bases). This CDR3 region has 15 residues. Germline V gives CDR1 SGHRS, CDR2 YFSETQ. V was pared by 3 bases and J by 1 base, with 13 bases between. The CDR3 region is CASSYRAGQNTEAFF. The CDR3 DNA follows: TGCGCCAGCAGCTATAGGGCAGGGCAGAACACTGAAGCTTTCTTT.

This sequence joins TRBV7-2 and TRBJ2-7; 7 bases are a match to TRBD2. The CDR3 loop spans 15 amino acids. Trimming took 5 bases from V and 2 from J; bases not matched to a gene: 9. The germline CDR1 and CDR2 sequences are SGHTA and FQGNSA. CDR3 protein: CASSVGGGTTYEQYF. The CDR3 DNA reads TGTGCCAGCAGCGTGGGCGGCGGGACTACCTACGAGCAGTACTTC.

The chain is built from TRBV6-1 and TRBJ1-5; unclear D gene. This CDR3 is 12 amino acids long. Looked up from germline, CDR1 is MNHNS and CDR2 is SASEGT. The germline V and J ends were trimmed by 10 bases and 3 bases, with 10 bases remaining between them. CDR3 sequence reads: CATGRVNQPQHF. CDR3 nucleotides: TGTGCCACCGGGAGAGTCAATCAGCCCCAGCATTTT.

The CDR3 protein is CASSLTGGKLGTEAFF. The CDR3 coding sequence is TGTGCCAGCAGCCTGACAGGGGGCAAGCTCGGCACTGAAGCTTTCTTT. The J gene is TRBJ1-1, the V gene TRBV11-2; 10 bases match TRBD1. Germline CDR1 and CDR2: SGHAT and FQNNGV. The CDR3 covers 16 residues. V lost 5 bases, J lost 4 bases, and 10 bases stayed unmatched. Combining the CDR3 with reference TRBV11-2 and TRBJ1-1 gives the whole variable domain EAGVAQSPRYKIIEKRQSVAFWCNPISGHATLYWYQQILGQGPKLLIQFQNNGVVDDSQLPKDRFSAERLKGVDSTLKIQPAKLEDSAVYLCASSLTGGKLGTEAFFGQGTRLTVV.

The J gene is TRBJ2-1, the V gene TRBV19, with 9 bases identical to TRBD2. The CDR3 is 14 amino acids. From germline, CDR1 is LNHDA and CDR2 SQIVND (reference sequence). V was clipped by 4 bases and J by 4 bases; unmatched bases: 2. CDR3 nucleotide sequence: TGTGCCAGTAGTAGCGGGAGGGATTACAATGAGCAGTTCTTC. Amino acid sequence: CASSSGRDYNEQFF.

The V gene is TRBV11-2, the J gene TRBJ2-3; TRBD1 might be the D (6 bases). Germline values: CDR1 SGHAT, CDR2 FQNNGV. V was pared by 7 bases and J by 1 base, with 12 bases between. The CDR3 loop spans 14 amino acids. The DNA for the CDR3 is TGTGCCAGCAACAGAGACAGGCGCACAGATACGCAGTATTTT. This translates into CASNRDRRTDTQYF.

This clone has a handful of counts. V and J are TRBV9 and TRBJ2-7, with TRBD1 matching over 7 bases. The CDR3 is 15 amino acids. Germline CDR1 SGDLS, CDR2 YYNGEE. With 0 bases clipped from V and 5 bases from J, the junction kept 8 bases outside the gene matches. The chain's CDR3 is CASSVEGQTIDEQYF. The CDR3 nucleotides read TGTGCCAGCAGCGTAGAGGGACAGACCATTGACGAGCAGTACTTC.

The V and J genes are TRBV7-2 and TRBJ2-3; D may be TRBD1 or TRBD2 (5 bases each). The germline V gene has CDR1 SGHTA and CDR2 FQGNSA. The CDR3 spans 15 residues. Trimming left V 1 base short and J 6 bases short, with 14 bases between. As DNA, the CDR3 is TGTGCCAGCAGCTTAGGGGGCCGAGGGGCGGATACGCAGTATTTT. This gives the protein CASSLGGRGADTQYF.

V gene TRBV19 combines with J gene TRBJ2-6; no reliable D call. CDR3 length: 18 amino acids. The germline V gene has CDR1 LNHDA and CDR2 SQIVND (reference sequence). V lost 3 bases, J lost 0 bases, and 15 bases lay in between. The CDR3 bases are TGTGCCAGTAGTATCAGAGGCAGCCTCTCCTCTGGGGCCAACGTCCTGACTTTC. It encodes CASSIRGSLSSGANVLTF.

The chain couples TRBV5-1 to TRBJ2-5, with D perhaps matching TRBD2 (6 bases). The V end was cut by 5 bases, the J end by 12 bases, with 20 bases between. CDR3 length equals 13 residues. Germline V gene lookup returns CDR1 SGHRS and CDR2 YFSETQ. The CDR3 reads CASRPRDSPRKYF. In DNA, the CDR3 is TGCGCCAGCAGGCCCCGGGACTCTCCTCGGAAGTACTTC.

This clone was observed a single time. The V and J genes are TRBV29-1 and TRBJ2-3, with unresolved D. This CDR3 has 13 residues. Germline V gives CDR1 SQVTM, CDR2 ANQGSEA. V shed 3 bases and J shed 2 bases, with 9 bases lying between them. CDR3 loop: CSVDYPPTDTQYF. DNA of the CDR3: TGCAGCGTTGACTACCCCCCCACAGATACGCAGTATTTT.

The chain is built from TRBV11-3 and TRBJ2-7; no definite D call. Germline V gene data show CDR1 as SGHNT and CDR2 as YENEEA. CDR3 size: 14 residues. The germline V and J ends were trimmed by 1 base and 2 bases, with 9 bases remaining between them. This CDR3 reads CASSLVEKPYEQYF. The DNA for the CDR3 is TGTGCCAGCAGCTTAGTTGAAAAGCCCTACGAGCAGTACTTC. The full variable domain, in which reference TRBV11-3 and TRBJ2-7 provide the parts outside the CDR3, is EAGVVQSPRYKIIEKKQPVAFWCNPISGHNTLYWYLQNLGQGPELLIRYENEEAVDDSQLPKDRFSAERLKGVDSTLKIQPAELGDSAVYLCASSLVEKPYEQYFGPGTRLTVT.

The chain couples TRBV11-3 to TRBJ2-1, with 13 bases that match TRBD2. The J segment lost 7 bases and the V segment lost 0 bases, leaving 0 bases of the junction unmatched. Germline loops: CDR1 SGHNT, CDR2 YENEEA. This CDR3 comprises 15 residues. Here the CDR3 reads CASSLELAGGNEQFF. The CDR3 DNA reads as TGTGCCAGCAGCTTAGAACTAGCGGGAGGGAATGAGCAGTTCTTC.

The J gene is TRBJ1-1, the V gene TRBV6-5; 8 bases agree with TRBD1. This CDR3 contains 15 residues. Per germline, CDR1 MNHEY and CDR2 SVGAGI. After removal of 2 bases from V and 1 base from J, the junction contained 3 bases not matched to a gene. The CDR3 region has the DNA TGTGCCAGCAGTTACGCAGACAGGGGGAACACTGAAGCTTTCTTT. Translation: CASSYADRGNTEAFF.

In its sample, this clone was seen once. The DNA for the CDR3 is TGTGCCAGCAGCAACGGGGGAAGGCCAGAGACCCAGTACTTC. It encodes CASSNGGRPETQYF. V and J are TRBV7-2 and TRBJ2-5, with D possibly being TRBD2 (6 bases). This CDR3 spans 14 amino acids. The germline V and J ends were trimmed by 5 bases and 4 bases, with 14 bases remaining between them. Germline V gives CDR1 SGHTA, CDR2 FQGNSA.

This clone was detected only once. V and J are TRBV2 and TRBJ1-1; 7 nucleotides align to TRBD1. The CDR3 runs 15 residues. Germline loops: CDR1 SNHLY, CDR2 FYNNEI. V gave up 7 bases and J gave up 0 bases; unmatched junction bases: 8. The CDR3: CASTGDSRLNTEAFF. DNA for the CDR3: TGTGCCAGCACCGGGGACAGCCGTTTGAACACTGAAGCTTTCTTT.

The chain is built from TRBV15 and TRBJ2-7; TRBD2 might be the D (5 bases). The CDR3 is 14 residues long. CDR1 and CDR2 (germline): LNHNV, YYDKDF (reference sequence). Trimming stripped 0 bases from V and 2 bases from J, with 8 bases between. CDR3 DNA sequence: TGTGCCACCAGCAGAGATCTAGCTACCTACGAGCAGTACTTC. This translates into CATSRDLATYEQYF.

The chain couples TRBV5-6 to TRBJ1-2; the D is unclear. Germline-derived CDR1 and CDR2 are SGHDT and YYEEEE. This CDR3 has 15 residues. Trimming left V 5 bases short and J 2 bases short, with 16 bases between. The CDR3 here is CASSEIGTSNYGYTF. The CDR3 region has the DNA TGTGCCAGCAGTGAAATCGGCACCTCGAACTATGGCTACACCTTC.

V is TRBV5-3 and J is TRBJ2-3, with TRBD2 matching 9 bases. TRBV5-3 is an ORF for which the function is uncertain. CDR3 length equals 17 residues. V lost 1 base to trimming and J lost 1 base; unmatched junction nucleotides: 7. CDR3 coding DNA: TGTGCCAGAAGCTTGATAGTGCTAGCGGGGTGCACAGATACGCAGTATTTT. Translated, it gives CARSLIVLAGCTDTQYF.

V is TRBV21-1 and J is TRBJ1-5; TRBD1 was called by the table and not checked on the DNA. TRBV21-1 is recorded as a pseudogene. This CDR3 has 17 residues. DNA of the CDR3: TGTGCCAGCAGCACGGACAGGGGGCGCGAGGACAATCAGCCCCAGCATTTT. Amino acid sequence: CASSTDRGREDNQPQHF.

The count of this clone is one. This rearrangement joins TRBV5-8 to TRBJ2-7; 13 positions match TRBD2. The CDR3 totals 17 residues. Germline trimming cut 4 bases from V and 6 bases from J; bases unmatched to any gene: 13. CDR1 is SGHTS and CDR2 is YDEGEE in the germline V gene. DNA for the CDR3: TGTGCCAGCAGCGTAACAACCGGACTAGCGGGAGTTAGCGAGCAGTACTTC. Translation: CASSVTTGLAGVSEQYF.